These 29 T cell receptor beta chains share one sample of origin, sequenced in a study of OX40 agonist ivuxolimab in advanced cancers. The library was produced with the immunoSEQ multiplex PCR assay. The table was pulled from immuneACCESS by TCRdb, which kept in-frame rearrangements only. Such tables lose some clones; where checked, under half of the loss comes from unresolved V genes, and the rest has no known cause. The table for this sample lists about 50,000 clones; just over 85% of them were counted only once. The top ten clonotypes cover roughly three fifths of the sample. Specimen: CD4+ or CD8+ T cells sorted from blood, collected in a trial of the OX40 agonist ivuxolimab. The source of these receptors is an adult with an advanced solid tumor such as melanoma, head and neck, liver or kidney cancer.

This chain joins TRBV5-6 and TRBJ1-6, with TRBD1 matching 7 bases. Germline CDR1 SGHDT, CDR2 YYEEEE. The CDR3 contains 16 residues. With 4 bases clipped from V and 4 bases from J, the junction kept 8 bases outside the gene matches. The CDR3 protein is CASSPPSDRYNSPLHF. CDR3 bases: TGTGCCAGCAGCCCCCCCTCGGACAGGTATAATTCACCCCTCCACTTT.

The DNA for the CDR3 is TGTGCCAGCAGCTTGACTAGCGGGGGCCACAATGAGCAGTTCTTC. Encoded protein: CASSLTSGGHNEQFF. The chain uses TRBV7-3 and TRBJ2-1; TRBD2 matches at 12 bases. CDR3 length: 15 residues. Germline V lookup: CDR1 SGHTA, CDR2 FQGTGA. J lost 5 bases, V lost 3 bases, and 2 bases had no gene match. Full variable domain (missing parts from reference TRBV7-3 and TRBJ2-1): GAGVSQTPSNKVTEKGKYVELRCDPISGHTALYWYRQSLGQGPEFLIYFQGTGAADDSGLPNDRFFAVRPEGSVSTLKIQRTERGDSAVYLCASSLTSGGHNEQFFGPGTRLTVL.

This CDR3 is CASGLAVSGTEAFF. The CDR3 nucleotides read TGTGCCAGCGGGCTGGCAGTCTCGGGGACTGAAGCTTTCTTT. The chain joins TRBV7-2 to TRBJ1-1; no clear D gene. The germline CDR1 and CDR2 sequences are SGHTA and FQGNSA. Trimming removed 8 bases from V and 5 bases from J, with 18 bases in between. This CDR3 contains 14 residues.

The CDR3 here is CAISVTENQPQHF. DNA for the CDR3: TGTGCCATCAGTGTGACTGAAAATCAGCCCCAGCATTTT. The chain has TRBV10-3 and TRBJ1-5, with D unclear. CDR3 length: 13 amino acids. The V and J ends lost 4 bases and 4 bases respectively, with 8 bases between them. The germline V gene encodes CDR1 ENHRY and CDR2 SYGVKD.

The chain is built from TRBV19 and TRBJ1-4; D gene uncertain. The CDR3 spans 13 residues. Trimming removed 5 bases at V and 5 bases at J, with 9 bases between. Germline CDR1 reads LNHDA; CDR2 reads SQIVND (reference sequence). CDR3 protein: CASSSSRNEKLFF. The DNA for the CDR3 is TGTGCCAGTAGTTCGAGTCGGAATGAAAAACTGTTTTTT.

V gene TRBV9 combines with J gene TRBJ2-1; TRBD2 aligns across 9 bases. The germline CDR1 and CDR2 sequences are SGDLS and YYNGEE. V shed 2 bases and J 2 bases; nucleotides not matched to a gene: 2. The CDR3 runs 15 residues. For the CDR3, the DNA is TGTGCCAGCAGCGTTTCTAGCGGGGCCTACAATGAGCAGTTCTTC. It codes for CASSVSSGAYNEQFF. The variable domain in full, with the rest retrieved from reference TRBV9 and TRBJ2-1, is DSGVTQTPKHLITATGQRVTLRCSPRSGDLSVYWYQQSLDQGLQFLIQYYNGEERAKGNILERFSAQQFPDLHSELNLSSLELGDSALYFCASSVSSGAYNEQFFGPGTRLTVL.

This clone was seen just once. The chain carries TRBV7-6 and TRBJ2-7; D gene uncertain. With 5 bases removed from V and 5 bases from J, the gap between germline ends came to 22 bases. The CDR3 covers 16 residues. Germline V gene data show CDR1 as SGHVS and CDR2 as FNYEAQ. CDR3 nucleotides: TGTGCCAGCAGCCCTACGACACCATCCCCAATTCACGAGCAGTACTTC. Protein product: CASSPTTPSPIHEQYF.

The CDR3 loop is CASSLSTGIGETQYF. Here the CDR3 DNA reads TGCGCCAGCAGCTTGTCAACAGGGATTGGGGAGACCCAGTACTTC. This chain uses TRBV5-1 with TRBJ2-5; D perhaps matches TRBD1 (6 bases). From germline, CDR1 is SGHRS and CDR2 YFSETQ. The CDR3 covers 15 residues. V shed 1 base and J shed 5 bases, with 15 bases lying between them.

V is TRBV4-3 and J is TRBJ1-5; D unresolved. This CDR3 has 15 amino acids. V gave up 0 bases and J gave up 4 bases, with 10 bases separating them. The V gene's germline CDR1 is LGHNA and CDR2 YSLEER. This CDR3 is CASSQELGLNQPQHF. The CDR3 DNA reads as TGCGCCAGCAGCCAAGAACTAGGTCTTAATCAGCCCCAGCATTTT.

The rearrangement uses TRBV19 and TRBJ1-2; D ambiguous. V shed 5 bases and J shed 7 bases, with 14 bases lying between them. Germline values: CDR1 LNHDA, CDR2 SQIVND (reference sequence). This CDR3 has 13 amino acids. CDR3 sequence reads: CASSGVGDRGYTF. The CDR3 nucleotides read TGTGCCAGTAGTGGGGTGGGAGACCGTGGCTACACCTTC.

The chain employs TRBV5-1 and TRBJ2-5; a possible D gene is TRBD1 (6 bases). The CDR3 is made up of 14 amino acids. V was pared by 0 bases and J by 4 bases, with 10 bases between. Per the germline V gene, CDR1 is SGHRS and CDR2 is YFSETQ. CDR3 nucleotides: TGCGCCAGCAGCTTGGCCCAGGGGCCAGAGACCCAGTACTTC. Translating gives CASSLAQGPETQYF.

A word on this clone: The sample carries other DNA sequences with the same CDR3. V is TRBV4-1 and J is TRBJ1-1, with D uncertain. The germline V gene encodes CDR1 MGHRA and CDR2 YSYEKL. The CDR3 has 12 residues. V gave up 2 bases and J gave up 0 bases, with 1 base separating them. The CDR3 DNA follows: TGCGCCAGCAGCCAAATGAACACTGAAGCTTTCTTT. This gives the protein CASSQMNTEAFF.

This rearrangement joins TRBV28 to TRBJ1-2; D remains unclear. V gave up 2 bases and J gave up 11 bases, with 15 bases separating them. CDR1 is MDHEN and CDR2 is SYDVKM in the germline V gene. CDR3 length: 13 residues. In nucleotides, the CDR3 is TGTGCCAGCAGTTTAGAGCCAGGAGGGTTTTACACCTTC. Translating gives CASSLEPGGFYTF.

V usage is TRBV7-6 and J usage is TRBJ2-7; D gene uncertain. The length of the CDR3 is 17 residues. V lost 1 base to trimming and J lost 0 bases, with 16 bases between them. The germline V gene has CDR1 SGHVS and CDR2 FNYEAQ. CDR3 sequence reads: CASSLGAGGSSSYEQYF. The CDR3 DNA sequence: TGTGCCAGCAGCTTAGGTGCCGGCGGTTCGAGCTCCTACGAGCAGTACTTC.

This clone showed up just once. The chain carries TRBV19 and TRBJ1-4; maybe TRBD1 (5 bases). Between the trimmed V and J ends, which lost 5 bases and 2 bases, there was a span of 21 bases. The CDR3 is 18 residues long. In germline, CDR1 is LNHDA, CDR2 SQIVND (reference sequence). The CDR3 DNA sequence: TGTGCCAGTAGTCCCCTCTGGGCAGGGAGGGCGACTAATGAAAAACTGTTTTTT. Its protein is CASSPLWAGRATNEKLFF.

This chain links TRBV6-5 with TRBJ1-1, with a weak D call TRBD1 (6 bases). This CDR3 has 15 amino acids. Germline V gene sequence: CDR1 MNHEY, CDR2 SVGAGI. The V end was cut by 0 bases, the J end by 4 bases, with 12 bases between. CDR3 bases: TGTGCCAGCAGTTACTCGGGAGGGGGTAGCACTGAAGCTTTCTTT. Amino acids: CASSYSGGGSTEAFF.

On this clone: Other DNA sequences in this specimen translate into the identical CDR3. V usage is TRBV19 and J usage is TRBJ2-7, with D possibly being TRBD1 (6 bases). CDR3 size: 12 residues. Trimming pared 7 bases from V and 7 bases from J, leaving 14 bases between. Per germline, CDR1 LNHDA and CDR2 SQIVND (reference sequence). CDR3 sequence reads: CASTHQGQEQYF. The CDR3 DNA follows: TGTGCCAGTACCCATCAAGGACAGGAGCAGTACTTC.

The count of this clone is one. The gene calls are TRBV7-9 and TRBJ2-6; no definite D call. Germline CDR1 reads SEHNR; CDR2 reads FQNEAQ (reference sequence). CDR3 size: 17 residues. V lost 5 bases and J lost 0, with 14 bases in between. CDR3 DNA: TGTGCCAGCAGCCCTACGGACGGACCCTCTGGGGCCAACGTCCTGACTTTC. This translates into CASSPTDGPSGANVLTF. Supplemented by reference TRBV7-9 and TRBJ2-6, the full variable domain reads DTGVSQNPRHKITKRGQNVTFRCDPISEHNRLYWYRQTLGQGPEFLTYFQNEAQLEKSRLLSDRFSAERPKGSFSTLEIQRTEQGDSAMYLCASSPTDGPSGANVLTFGAGSRLTVL.

This chain joins TRBV27 and TRBJ2-3; D is ambiguous. The CDR3 totals 14 residues. Germline CDR1 reads MNHEY; CDR2 reads SMNVEV (reference sequence). V shed 0 bases and J shed 5 bases, with 9 bases lying between them. The CDR3 loop is CASSLSFFIDTQYF. CDR3 nucleotide sequence: TGTGCCAGCAGTTTATCGTTTTTCATAGATACGCAGTATTTT.

The gene calls are TRBV19 and TRBJ2-5; 8 bases are shared with TRBD2. Germline CDR1 is LNHDA and CDR2 is SQIVND (reference sequence). CDR3 length: 14 amino acids. V shed 6 bases and J 5 bases; nucleotides not matched to a gene: 8. CDR3 in DNA: TGTGCCAGTAGCGGGGGGGCTCTGCGGGAGACCCAGTACTTC. Its translation: CASSGGALRETQYF.

This chain uses TRBV7-9 with TRBJ2-7; D is uncertain. The CDR3 runs 14 residues. Germline lookup yields CDR1 SEHNR and CDR2 FQNEAQ (reference sequence). V lost 4 bases and J lost 5, with 15 bases in between. This CDR3 reads CASSSSFRHHEQYF. The CDR3 nucleotides read TGTGCCAGCAGCTCTTCCTTCCGACACCACGAGCAGTACTTC.

In DNA, the CDR3 is TGCGCCAGCAGCCAAGAGCTAGGGACAGGAGATTACGAGCAGTACTTC. Its protein product is CASSQELGTGDYEQYF. This rearrangement joins TRBV4-3 to TRBJ2-7; TRBD1 agrees at 8 bases. The CDR3 is 16 residues long. Germline lookup yields CDR1 LGHNA and CDR2 YSLEER. V lost 0 bases to trimming and J lost 4 bases; unmatched junction nucleotides: 8.

The J gene is TRBJ2-7, the V gene TRBV5-4, with TRBD1 matching 7 bases. The V gene end was trimmed by 5 bases and the J gene end by 2 bases; junction bases not matched to a gene: 4. The CDR3 is made up of 13 amino acids. CDR1 is SGHNT and CDR2 is YYREEE in the germline V gene (reference sequence). Here the CDR3 reads CASSFDRAYEQYF. The CDR3 region has the DNA TGTGCCAGCAGTTTCGACAGGGCCTACGAGCAGTACTTC.

This rearrangement joins TRBV9 to TRBJ1-2; D perhaps matches TRBD1 (5 bases). V was clipped by 4 bases and J by 2 bases, with 21 bases between them. The germline gives CDR1 SGDLS, CDR2 YYNGEE. The CDR3 has 17 amino acids. CDR3 nucleotide sequence: TGTGCCAGCAGCCCCGCGGACACCCGAAAAATGAACTATGGCTACACCTTC. Amino acid sequence: CASSPADTRKMNYGYTF.

This chain connects TRBV5-5 to TRBJ2-5; D ambiguous. Germline CDR1 is SGHKS and CDR2 is YYEKEE (reference sequence). V lost 5 bases to trimming and J lost 1 base, with 6 bases between them. There are 12 residues in the CDR3. CDR3 nucleotides: TGTGCCAGCAGTCGCCTCCAAGAGACCCAGTACTTC. Its translation is CASSRLQETQYF.

The CDR3 reads CSVEGELAGNSYEQYF. In DNA form, the CDR3 reads TGCAGCGTTGAAGGGGAACTAGCGGGGAACTCCTACGAGCAGTACTTC. The chain recombines TRBV29-1 with TRBJ2-7, with 10 bases fitting TRBD2. V was pared by 1 base and J by 0 bases, with 6 bases of the junction left unmatched. CDR1 is SQVTM and CDR2 is ANQGSEA in the germline V gene. The CDR3 runs 16 residues.

This clone was seen a handful of times. This chain links TRBV29-1 with TRBJ1-1, with D unclear. V gave up 8 bases and J gave up 3 bases, with 7 bases separating them. CDR1 SQVTM and CDR2 ANQGSEA come from the germline V gene. The length of the CDR3 is 10 residues. CDR3 loop: CSSLDTEAFF. The CDR3 region has the DNA TGCAGCTCCCTGGACACTGAAGCTTTCTTT. The full variable domain, with the rest looked up from reference TRBV29-1 and TRBJ1-1, is SAVISQKPSRDICQRGTSLTIQCQVDSQVTMMFWYRQQPGQSLTLIATANQGSEATYESGFVIDKFPISRPNLTFSTLTVSNMSPEDSSIYLCSSLDTEAFFGQGTRLTVV.

This clone was recorded only once. V gene TRBV6-5 combines with J gene TRBJ1-3, with 7 bases that match TRBD1. V was pared by 6 bases and J by 1 base, with 6 bases of the junction left unmatched. There are 15 residues in the CDR3. The germline V gene has CDR1 MNHEY and CDR2 SVGAGI. The CDR3 nucleotides read TGTGCCAGCAGCAACACACAGGGGTCTGGAAACACCATATATTTT. It codes for CASSNTQGSGNTIYF.

The rearrangement uses TRBV2 and TRBJ1-3, with TRBD1 identical over 7 bases. Germline values: CDR1 SNHLY, CDR2 FYNNEI. V shed 6 bases and J 2 bases; nucleotides not matched to a gene: 7. The CDR3 consists of 15 residues. The CDR3 DNA is TGTGCCAGCAGAGCACAGGGGAACCCTGGAAACACCATATATTTT. Protein product: CASRAQGNPGNTIYF.